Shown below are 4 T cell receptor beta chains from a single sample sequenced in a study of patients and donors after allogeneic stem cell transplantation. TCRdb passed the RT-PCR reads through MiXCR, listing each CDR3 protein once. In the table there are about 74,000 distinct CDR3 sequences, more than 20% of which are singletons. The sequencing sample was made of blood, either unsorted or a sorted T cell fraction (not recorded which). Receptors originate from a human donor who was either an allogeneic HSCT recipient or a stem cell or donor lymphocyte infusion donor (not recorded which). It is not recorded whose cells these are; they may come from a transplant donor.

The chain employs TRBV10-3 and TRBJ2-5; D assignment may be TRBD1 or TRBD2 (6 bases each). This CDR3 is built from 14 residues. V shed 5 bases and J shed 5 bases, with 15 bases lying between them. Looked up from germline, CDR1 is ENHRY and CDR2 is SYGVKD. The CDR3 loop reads CAISKRTGRETQYF. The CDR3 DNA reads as TGTGCCATCAGTAAACGAACAGGGAGGGAGACCCAGTACTTC.

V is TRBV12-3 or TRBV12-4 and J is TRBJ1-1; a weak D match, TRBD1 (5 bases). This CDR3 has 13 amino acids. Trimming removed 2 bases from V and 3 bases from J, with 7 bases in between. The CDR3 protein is CASSLQGDTEAFF. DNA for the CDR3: TGTGCCAGCAGTTTACAGGGCGACACTGAAGCTTTCTTT.

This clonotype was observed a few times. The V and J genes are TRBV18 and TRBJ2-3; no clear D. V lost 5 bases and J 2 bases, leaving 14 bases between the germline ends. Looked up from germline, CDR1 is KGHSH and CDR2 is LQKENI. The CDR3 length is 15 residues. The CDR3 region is CASSSEGLLTDTQYF. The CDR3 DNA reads TGTGCCAGCTCATCCGAAGGGCTCCTCACAGATACGCAGTATTTT.

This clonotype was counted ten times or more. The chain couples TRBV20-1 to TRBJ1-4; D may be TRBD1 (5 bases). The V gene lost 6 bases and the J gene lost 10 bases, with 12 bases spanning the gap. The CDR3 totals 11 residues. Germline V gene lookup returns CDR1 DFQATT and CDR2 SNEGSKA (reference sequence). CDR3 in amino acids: CSASPGGKLFF. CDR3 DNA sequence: TGCAGTGCCAGCCCCGGGGGAAAACTGTTTTTT.